This record covers a single T cell receptor (beta chain). Profiled with immunoSEQ multiplex PCR; TCRdb holds only in-frame clones, not every one. Of approximately 150,000 clones listed, around 90% were seen once; the top ten hold about 4.9%. Seattle's enrolled individuals joined amid active infection and were then monitored longitudinally. This record comes from a study of blood T cell repertoires in COVID-19. As for the study in general: The study drew acute and convalescent COVID-19 samples from the United States, Italy and Spain. PBMCs, B-cell-depleted T cells, or T cells were the source of the cDNA or gDNA that made up the material.

The material sequenced was peripheral blood. This sequence originates from a man younger than 30 with COVID-19, enrolled during active disease.

The CDR3 region has the DNA TGTGCCAGCAGCTTTACAGGGCCCCTCCACTTT. This gives the protein CASSFTGPLHF. V and J are TRBV6-6 and TRBJ1-6; D may be TRBD1 (6 bases). CDR1 is MNHNY, CDR2 SVGAGI, per germline (reference sequence). CDR3 length: 11 residues. Trimming stripped 6 bases from V and 13 bases from J, with 10 bases between.